A selection of T cell receptor beta chains follows, all from one sample in a study of blood T cell repertoires in COVID-19. Repertoires were generated with immunoSEQ multiplex PCR, while TCRdb's copy carries only in-frame clones and drops some. The repertoire holds about 45,000 clones, with around four fifths as singletons. Sequencing was performed on peripheral blood. Receptor source: a middle-aged man with active COVID-19. Both conserved end residues are part of each CDR3. Each record gives: V gene, J gene, clone size, D gene, CDR3 protein, CDR3 DNA. The D gene is left open where the match is weak. A clone size is listed for some rows: how often the clone was seen (once, few, many), or a class if it is expanded.

>TRBV5-4|TRBJ1-1|.|.
CASRNGGQVTTEAFF
TGTGCCAGCAGAAATGGTGGGCAGGTCACTACTGAAGCTTTCTTT
>TRBV28|TRBJ2-7|.|.
CASSFWGGQVYEQYF
TGTGCCAGCAGTTTTTGGGGGGGACAAGTCTACGAGCAGTACTTC
>TRBV5-5|TRBJ2-5|.|TRBD2
CASSPVTSGATGQETQYF
TGTGCCAGCAGCCCGGTGACTAGCGGGGCGACAGGTCAAGAGACCCAGTACTTC
>TRBV21-1|TRBJ1-2|.|.
CASSGQGGKGYTF
TGTGCCAGCAGCGGGCAGGGGGGTAAGGGCTACACCTTC
>TRBV5-1|TRBJ1-3|few|.
CASSLAGFGNTIYF
TGCGCCAGCAGCTTGGCAGGGTTTGGAAACACCATATATTTT
>TRBV3-1/TRBV3-2|TRBJ1-3|few|.
CASTTGSGNTIYF
TGTGCCAGCACCACCGGGTCTGGAAACACCATATATTTT
>TRBV2|TRBJ1-4|.|.
CASSGGQKREKLFF
TGTGCCAGCAGTGGAGGGCAGAAAAGGGAAAAACTGTTTTTT
>TRBV9|TRBJ1-6|.|TRBD1
CASSATTGQGGNSPLHF
TGTGCCAGCAGCGCGACAACGGGACAGGGGGGGAATTCACCCCTCCACTTT
>TRBV4-2|TRBJ1-2|.|.
CASSPRWANRVGGYTF
TGTGCCAGCAGCCCTCGATGGGCCAACAGGGTTGGGGGCTACACCTTC
>TRBV23-1|TRBJ1-1|.|.
CASSQGRGMETEAFF
TGCGCCAGCAGTCAGGGCAGGGGTATGGAAACTGAAGCTTTCTTT
>TRBV27|TRBJ1-5|.|.
CASSYRGQVNVGNQPQHF
TGTGCCAGCAGCTACCGGGGACAAGTAAACGTGGGCAATCAGCCCCAGCATTTT
>TRBV5-6|TRBJ1-6|.|.
CASSPDTDNSPLHF
TGTGCCAGCAGCCCGGACACAGACAATTCACCCCTCCACTTT
>TRBV7-9|TRBJ2-6|.|.
CASSLAPAVSGANVLTF
TGTGCCAGCAGCTTAGCGCCAGCGGTCTCTGGGGCCAACGTCCTGACTTTC
>TRBV7-3|TRBJ2-6|.|.
CASSLIGLAGANVLTF
TGTGCCAGCAGCTTAATTGGCTTGGCTGGGGCCAACGTCCTGACTTTC
>TRBV7-9|TRBJ2-3|.|.
CASSLTLLDTQYF
TGTGCCAGCAGCTTAACTCTTTTGGATACGCAGTATTTT
>TRBV27|TRBJ2-5|.|TRBD2
CASSLFSRGGRETQYF
TGTGCCAGCAGTTTATTTAGCCGGGGGGGTCGGGAGACCCAGTACTTC
>TRBV7-3|TRBJ2-1|.|TRBD1
CASSIGTGNEQFF
TGTGCCAGCAGCATCGGGACAGGCAATGAGCAGTTCTTC
>TRBV9|TRBJ1-1|.|.
CAVPGGNTEAFF
TGTGCCGTCCCCGGGGGGAACACTGAAGCTTTCTTT
>TRBV4-1|TRBJ2-1|.|TRBD2
CASSQRDLGLASYNEQFF
TGCGCCAGCAGCCAGCGGGACCTTGGACTAGCCTCCTACAATGAGCAGTTCTTC
>TRBV19|TRBJ1-2|.|TRBD1
CASSIRKQGGTAAYGYTF
TGTGCCAGTAGTATTAGAAAACAGGGCGGGACAGCAGCCTATGGCTACACCTTC
>TRBV27|TRBJ2-1|.|.
CASSLRLGGGNEQFF
TGTGCCAGCAGTCTCCGACTAGGGGGGGGCAATGAGCAGTTCTTC
>TRBV7-9|TRBJ1-1|.|.
CATQSGYTEAFF
TGTGCCACACAATCAGGGTACACTGAAGCTTTCTTT
>TRBV18|TRBJ1-1|.|.
CASSPGLVNTEAFF
TGTGCCAGCTCACCAGGGCTTGTAAACACTGAAGCTTTCTTT
>TRBV5-1|TRBJ2-3|.|TRBD1
CASQGETSTDTQYF
TGCGCCAGCCAGGGGGAAACTAGCACAGATACGCAGTATTTT
>TRBV19|TRBJ1-2|.|.
CASSIYSGWRDYGYTF
TGTGCCAGTAGTATATATTCCGGGTGGAGAGACTATGGCTACACCTTC
>TRBV10-2|TRBJ2-5|.|TRBD1
CASRNRDRVLETQYF
TGCGCCAGCAGAAACCGGGACAGGGTCTTAGAGACCCAGTACTTC
>TRBV9|TRBJ1-1|.|.
CASSVSLGRGTEAFF
TGTGCCAGCAGCGTATCACTCGGCAGGGGCACTGAAGCTTTCTTT
>TRBV19|TRBJ1-2|.|.
CASISRDKIYGYTF
TGTGCCAGTATTTCCCGGGACAAAATCTATGGCTACACCTTC
>TRBV5-1|TRBJ2-2|.|TRBD1
CASSEDRVNSGELFF
TGCGCCAGCAGCGAGGACAGGGTAAACTCCGGGGAGCTGTTTTTT
>TRBV3-1/TRBV3-2|TRBJ2-5|.|TRBD1
CASSPTGVKETQYF
TGTGCCAGCAGCCCGACAGGGGTTAAAGAGACCCAGTACTTC
>TRBV4-3|TRBJ1-2|once|.
CASSQGLVANYGYTF
TGCGCCAGCAGCCAAGGTCTTGTAGCAAATTATGGCTACACCTTC
>TRBV11-1|TRBJ2-1|.|TRBD2
CASSFPAGEYEQFF
TGTGCCAGCAGCTTCCCAGCGGGAGAGTATGAGCAGTTCTTC
>TRBV19|TRBJ2-5|.|.
CASSILLYQETQYF
TGTGCCAGTAGTATACTCCTATACCAAGAGACCCAGTACTTC
>TRBV6-6|TRBJ1-3|once|.
CASTGGVAGNTIYF
TGTGCCAGCACCGGGGGGGTAGCTGGAAACACCATATATTTT
>TRBV24-1|TRBJ1-2|.|.
CATSESGLMMGYTF
TGTGCCACCAGTGAGTCAGGGTTAATGATGGGCTACACCTTC
>TRBV5-1|TRBJ1-1|.|.
CASSLQGAGIGGTEAFF
TGCGCCAGCAGCCTCCAAGGGGCGGGAATAGGTGGCACTGAAGCTTTCTTT
>TRBV29-1|TRBJ1-1|.|.
CSVPGWGQGTEAFF
TGCAGCGTGCCCGGGTGGGGTCAGGGCACTGAAGCTTTCTTT
>TRBV28|TRBJ2-3|.|TRBD2
CASTPTRAGTSGPNTDTQYF
TGTGCCAGCACCCCAACGAGGGCTGGGACTAGCGGGCCCAACACAGATACGCAGTATTTT
>TRBV5-1|TRBJ2-2|.|.
CASSLAGGVRGTGELFF
TGCGCCAGCAGCTTGGCCGGAGGGGTTCGGGGGACCGGGGAGCTGTTTTTT
>TRBV27|TRBJ2-3|.|.
CASSFRGKSTDTQYF
TGTGCCAGCAGTTTCCGGGGTAAGAGCACAGATACGCAGTATTTT
>TRBV27|TRBJ1-2|.|TRBD1
CASSLRPGTDYGYTF
TGTGCCAGCAGCCTTCGACCCGGGACAGACTATGGCTACACCTTC
>TRBV18|TRBJ2-7|.|.
CASSPRGNSGYEQYF
TGTGCCAGCTCACCCCGAGGGAATTCCGGCTACGAGCAGTACTTC